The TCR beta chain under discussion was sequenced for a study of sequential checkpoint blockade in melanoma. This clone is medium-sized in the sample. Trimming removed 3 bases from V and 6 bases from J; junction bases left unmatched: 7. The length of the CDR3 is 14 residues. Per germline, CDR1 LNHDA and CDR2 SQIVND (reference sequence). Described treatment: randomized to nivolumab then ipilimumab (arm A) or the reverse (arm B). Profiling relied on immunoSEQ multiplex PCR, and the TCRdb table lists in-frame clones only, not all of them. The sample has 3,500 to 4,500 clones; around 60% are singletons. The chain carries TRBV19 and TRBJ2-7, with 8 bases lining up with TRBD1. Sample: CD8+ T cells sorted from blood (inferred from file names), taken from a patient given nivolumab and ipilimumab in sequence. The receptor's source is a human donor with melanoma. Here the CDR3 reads CASSMTGEALEQYF. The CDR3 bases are TGTGCCAGTAGTATGACAGGGGAGGCCCTCGAGCAGTACTTC.